These 21 T cell receptor beta chains were all obtained from the same sample, sequenced in a study of regulatory T cells in long-lasting Graves disease. Time point reported: persistent/refractory GD, antithyroid drugs over 5 years with positive TRAb. Extracted PBMC RNA gave rise to the TCR library. Libraries of TCR beta came from iRepertoire HTBI primers plus Arm-PCR of CDR3 regions. TCRdb reprocessed the multiplex PCR reads via MiXCR and lists one record per CDR3 protein. This sample carries 500,000 to 700,000 distinct CDR3 sequences, around 30% of them seen once, and the ten largest clones take about 42%. Sample: peripheral blood mononuclear cells (PBMCs), taken when the disease was refractory, from a patient treated with antithyroid drugs. These TCRs come from a female donor with Graves disease.

The table lists this clonotype with many counts. This chain uses TRBV12-3 or TRBV12-4 with TRBJ1-5, with D perhaps matching TRBD1 (5 bases). The CDR3 is 15 amino acids. Trimming cost V 0 bases and J 4 bases, with 10 bases left between them. The CDR3 loop reads CASSLAGDVNQPQHF. The CDR3, as DNA: TGTGCCAGCAGTTTAGCTGGGGACGTTAATCAGCCCCAGCATTTT.

This clonotype was counted a few times. V usage is TRBV10-3 and J usage is TRBJ2-2; 7 positions match TRBD1. The CDR3 runs to 13 residues. With 11 bases clipped from V and 0 bases from J, the junction kept 3 bases outside the gene matches. The germline V gene has CDR1 ENHRY and CDR2 SYGVKD. In DNA form, the CDR3 reads TGTGCCGTTGACAGGGCGAACACCGGGGAGCTGTTTTTT. It is translated as CAVDRANTGELFF.

The rearrangement uses TRBV2 and TRBJ1-2; TRBD1 might be the D (5 bases). The CDR3 length is 14 residues. V gave up 6 bases and J gave up 7 bases, with 18 bases separating them. Germline CDR1 SNHLY, CDR2 FYNNEI. CDR3 loop: CASRGTSGGSGYTF. The CDR3 DNA follows: TGTGCCAGCAGAGGGACGTCCGGAGGATCTGGCTACACCTTC.

Ten or more counts support this clonotype. Here the CDR3 reads CASSLWVPSAFYEQYF. The CDR3 nucleotides read TGTGCCAGCAGTCTCTGGGTCCCCTCAGCTTTTTACGAGCAGTACTTC. V usage is TRBV12-3 or TRBV12-4 and J usage is TRBJ2-7; D ambiguous. V was pared by 5 bases and J by 4 bases, with 21 bases between. The CDR3 length is 16 residues.

CDR3 protein: CASSLKVASPEQFF. CDR3 sequence (DNA): TGTGCCAGCAGCCTAAAGGTGGCTAGCCCCGAGCAGTTCTTC. The chain has TRBV27 and TRBJ2-1, with D perhaps TRBD2 (5 bases). Germline CDR1 MNHEY, CDR2 SMNVEV (reference sequence). The CDR3 runs to 14 residues. V lost 6 bases and J 10 bases, leaving 19 bases between the germline ends.

The rearrangement links TRBV29-1 to TRBJ2-7, with D perhaps TRBD1 or TRBD2 (5 bases each). V was cut by 6 bases and J by 3 bases, with 18 bases left in between. CDR3 length: 14 residues. Germline CDR1 SQVTM, CDR2 ANQGSEA. The CDR3 protein is CSVSKVGPNYEQYF. The CDR3 bases are TGCAGCGTATCAAAGGTGGGACCGAACTACGAGCAGTACTTC.

To note about this clonotype: The CDR3 end shows no conserved phenylalanine or tryptophan, and so a read error is likely. The V and J genes are TRBV6-4 and TRBJ1-1; TRBD1 might be the D (5 bases). CDR1 and CDR2 from the germline V gene are MRHNA and SNTAGT. V was clipped by 5 bases and J by 0 bases, with 19 bases between them. The CDR3 runs 17 residues. DNA for the CDR3: TGTGCCAGCAGTTACTTGCAGGGAGATCCCTTGAACACTGAAGCTTTCTCT. This gives the protein CASSYLQGDPLNTEAFS.

In its sample, this clonotype was seen many times. This sequence joins TRBV6-1 and TRBJ1-1; D might be TRBD1 (5 bases). Germline CDR1 and CDR2: MNHNS and SASEGT. CDR3 length: 14 residues. The V and J ends lost 2 bases and 5 bases respectively, with 12 bases between them. The CDR3 reads CASSEQGWRTEAFF. The CDR3 region has the DNA TGTGCCAGCAGTGAACAGGGATGGAGGACTGAAGCTTTCTTT.

This sequence joins TRBV30 and TRBJ1-1; D gene ambiguous. Germline CDR1 GTSNPN, CDR2 SVGIG (reference sequence). V was trimmed by 2 bases and J by 1 base, leaving 8 bases between them. This CDR3 is 13 amino acids long. DNA of the CDR3: TGTGCCTGGAGTATCCCGGGGAACACTGAAGCTTTCTTT. Protein: CAWSIPGNTEAFF.

The chain carries TRBV11-2 and TRBJ2-1, with 9 nucleotides matching TRBD2. Germline CDR1 is SGHAT and CDR2 is FQNNGV. The CDR3 consists of 15 residues. The V segment lost 3 bases and the J segment 2 bases; nucleotides outside the gene matches: 2. As DNA, the CDR3 is TGTGCCAGCAGCTTTAGCGGGAGCGCCTACAATGAGCAGTTCTTC. Its protein product is CASSFSGSAYNEQFF.

V is TRBV19 and J is TRBJ2-3; D is possibly TRBD1 (5 bases). The V end lost 6 bases, the J end lost 0 bases, and 13 bases lay between the germline ends. The germline V gene encodes CDR1 LNHDA and CDR2 SQIVND (reference sequence). CDR3 length: 15 residues. The CDR3 bases are TGTGCCAGTAGCCAGGGCTGGGTGAGCACAGATACGCAGTATTTT. Translation gives CASSQGWVSTDTQYF. The full variable domain, in which reference TRBV19 and TRBJ2-3 provide the parts outside the CDR3, is DGGITQSPKYLFRKEGQNVTLSCEQNLNHDAMYWYRQDPGQGLRLIYYSQIVNDFQKGDIAEGYSVSREKKESFPLTVTSAQKNPTAFYLCASSQGWVSTDTQYFGPGTRLTVL.

This clonotype was counted many times. This rearrangement joins TRBV11-2 to TRBJ1-1, with unresolved D. Per the germline V gene, CDR1 is SGHAT and CDR2 is FQNNGV. CDR3 length: 13 amino acids. Trimming removed 5 bases at V and 2 bases at J, with 9 bases between. CDR3: CASSADHNTEAFF. The DNA of the CDR3 is TGTGCCAGCAGCGCGGACCATAACACTGAAGCTTTCTTT. Filled out from reference TRBV11-2 and TRBJ1-1, the complete variable domain reads EAGVAQSPRYKIIEKRQSVAFWCNPISGHATLYWYQQILGQGPKLLIQFQNNGVVDDSQLPKDRFSAERLKGVDSTLKIQPAKLEDSAVYLCASSADHNTEAFFGQGTRLTVV.

The rearrangement joins TRBV5-1 to TRBJ1-2; D not resolved. This CDR3 has 15 amino acids. V shed 0 bases and J shed 1 base, with 10 bases lying between them. In germline, CDR1 is SGHRS, CDR2 YFSETQ. The CDR3 DNA is TGCGCCAGCAGCTTGGCGGGCAGAAATAACTATGGCTACACCTTC. This encodes CASSLAGRNNYGYTF.

This clonotype was counted only a few times. V is TRBV10-3 and J is TRBJ2-5; D not resolved. The last part of the DNA fits TRBJ2-1 better; the J call may be wrong. This CDR3 region has 13 residues. Germline V gene lookup returns CDR1 ENHRY and CDR2 SYGVKD. CDR3 residues: CAISGSRNNEQFF. CDR3 sequence (DNA): TGTGCCATCAGTGGTTCACGGAACAATGAGCAGTTCTTC.

J is TRBJ2-7 and V is TRBV28; no clear D. The ends were cut back, 4 bases at V and 1 base at J, with 11 bases in the middle. The CDR3 totals 14 residues. CDR1 is MDHEN and CDR2 is SYDVKM in the germline V gene. The CDR3 reads CASSSSRRSYEQYF. The CDR3 DNA sequence: TGTGCCAGCAGTTCATCCCGCCGTTCCTACGAGCAGTACTTC.

Remarks on this clonotype: This sequence may be a read error, since a much larger clone differs from it by one base. V usage is TRBV28 and J usage is TRBJ1-5; TRBD1 matches 8 bases. J lost 9 bases, V lost 5 bases, and 12 bases had no gene match. The CDR3 runs to 15 residues. The germline V gene encodes CDR1 MDHEN and CDR2 SYDVKM. The CDR3 DNA reads as TGTGCCAGCAGTATAGGACAGGGAGGTTTTAGGCCCCAGCATTTT. This sequence encodes CASSIGQGGFRPQHF.

J is TRBJ1-5 and V is TRBV28; D possibly corresponds to TRBD1 (5 bases). Germline V gene data show CDR1 as MDHEN and CDR2 as SYDVKM. The CDR3 covers 16 residues. Trimming pared 5 bases from V and 3 bases from J, leaving 17 bases between. DNA for the CDR3: TGTGCCAGCAGTCACGATCCGTCGGGGGACAATCAGCCCCAGCATTTT. It is translated as CASSHDPSGDNQPQHF.

This clonotype has just a few counts. V is TRBV2 and J is TRBJ1-3; tentatively, D is TRBD1 (5 bases). Germline CDR1 reads SNHLY; CDR2 reads FYNNEI. The length of the CDR3 is 16 residues. V was trimmed by 7 bases and J by 2 bases, leaving 18 bases between them. CDR3 in amino acids: CASTFGEGNPGNTIYF. The DNA of the CDR3 is TGTGCCAGCACCTTTGGGGAGGGGAACCCTGGAAACACCATATATTTT.

The chain couples TRBV5-4 to TRBJ1-2; the D is unclear. Germline CDR1 SGHNT, CDR2 YYREEE (reference sequence). CDR3 length: 15 residues. Trimming removed 6 bases at V and 5 bases at J, with 20 bases between. CDR3 sequence: CASNTRVGSSYGYTF. The CDR3, as DNA: TGTGCCAGCAACACCCGGGTAGGGTCGAGTTATGGCTACACCTTC.

The sample holds many counts of this clonotype. This chain joins TRBV28 and TRBJ1-1; perhaps TRBD1 as D (6 bases). The CDR3 runs to 14 residues. V shed 6 bases and J shed 0 bases, with 11 bases lying between them. Per the germline V gene, CDR1 is MDHEN and CDR2 is SYDVKM. CDR3 residues: CASSFGQLNTEAFF. The CDR3 DNA is TGTGCCAGCAGCTTCGGACAGTTGAACACTGAAGCTTTCTTT. Variable domain in full (rest from reference TRBV28 and TRBJ1-1): DVKVTQSSRYLVKRTGEKVFLECVQDMDHENMFWYRQDPGLGLRLIYFSYDVKMKEKGDIPEGYSVSREKKERFSLILESASTNQTSMYLCASSFGQLNTEAFFGQGTRLTVV.

V gene TRBV20-1 combines with J gene TRBJ1-4; possible D gene TRBD1, 5 bases. The CDR3 contains 16 residues. Germline assignment: CDR1 DFQATT and CDR2 SNEGSKA (reference sequence). V was pared by 0 bases and J by 4 bases, with 15 bases between. CDR3 nucleotide sequence: TGCAGTGCTAGAGATCCTCGGGGGGGAAATAATGAAAAACTGTTTTTT. It specifies CSARDPRGGNNEKLFF.